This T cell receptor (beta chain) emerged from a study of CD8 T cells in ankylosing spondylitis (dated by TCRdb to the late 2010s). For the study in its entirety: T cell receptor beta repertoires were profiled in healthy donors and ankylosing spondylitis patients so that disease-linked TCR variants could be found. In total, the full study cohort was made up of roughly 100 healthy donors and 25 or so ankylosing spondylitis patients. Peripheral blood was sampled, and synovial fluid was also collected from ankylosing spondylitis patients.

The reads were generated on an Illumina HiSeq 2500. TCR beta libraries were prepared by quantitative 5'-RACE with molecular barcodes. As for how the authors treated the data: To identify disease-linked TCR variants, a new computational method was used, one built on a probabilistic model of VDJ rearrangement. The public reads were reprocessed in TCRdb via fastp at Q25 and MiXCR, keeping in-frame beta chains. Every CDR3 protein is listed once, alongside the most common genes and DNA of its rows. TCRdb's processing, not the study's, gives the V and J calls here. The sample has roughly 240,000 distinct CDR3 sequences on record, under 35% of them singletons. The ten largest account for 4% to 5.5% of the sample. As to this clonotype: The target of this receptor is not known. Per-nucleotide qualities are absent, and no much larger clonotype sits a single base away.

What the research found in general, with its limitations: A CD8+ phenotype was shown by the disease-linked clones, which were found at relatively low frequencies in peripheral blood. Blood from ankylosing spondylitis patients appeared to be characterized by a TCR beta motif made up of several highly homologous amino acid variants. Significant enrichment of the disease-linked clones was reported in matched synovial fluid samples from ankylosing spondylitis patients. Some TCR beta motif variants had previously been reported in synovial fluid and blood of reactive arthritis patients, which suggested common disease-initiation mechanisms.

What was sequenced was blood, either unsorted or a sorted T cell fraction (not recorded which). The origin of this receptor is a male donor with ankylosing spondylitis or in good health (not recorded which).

CDR3 loop: CSVAELAGGSHEQFF. The DNA sequence is as follows: TGCAGCGTTGCGGAGCTAGCGGGGGGGTCCCATGAGCAGTTCTTC. The chain was built from TRBV29-1 and TRBJ2-1; a stretch of 12 junction bases matches TRBD2. According to the germline V gene, CDR1 reads SQVTM and CDR2 reads ANQGSEA. The CDR3 runs 15 amino acids, cysteine and phenylalanine included. The sequence is cut down to CDR3 DNA, 45 bases in frame from base 1. Trimming leaves V shorter by 4 bases and J shorter by 8 bases, with the junction holding 9 bases beyond the gene matches.